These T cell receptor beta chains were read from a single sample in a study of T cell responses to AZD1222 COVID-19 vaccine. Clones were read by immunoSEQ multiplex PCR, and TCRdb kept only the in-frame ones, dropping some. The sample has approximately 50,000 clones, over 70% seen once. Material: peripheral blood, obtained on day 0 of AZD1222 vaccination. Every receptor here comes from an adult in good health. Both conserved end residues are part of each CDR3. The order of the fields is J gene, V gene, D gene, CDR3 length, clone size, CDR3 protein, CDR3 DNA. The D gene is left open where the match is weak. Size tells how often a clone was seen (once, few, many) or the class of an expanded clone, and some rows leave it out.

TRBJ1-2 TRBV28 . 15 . CASSQLRGRDYGYTF TGTGCCAGCAGTCAACTCAGGGGCCGCGACTATGGCTACACCTTC
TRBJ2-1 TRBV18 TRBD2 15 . CASAQQREMGNEQFF TGTGCCAGCGCGCAACAGCGGGAGATGGGAAATGAGCAGTTCTTC
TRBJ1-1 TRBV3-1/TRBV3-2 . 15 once CASSRPGLRNTEAFF TGTGCCAGCAGCCGCCCGGGACTGAGGAACACTGAAGCTTTCTTT
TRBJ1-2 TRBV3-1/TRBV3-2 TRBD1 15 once CASSHTDRAEGGYTF TGTGCCAGCAGCCACACAGACAGGGCCGAAGGCGGCTACACCTTC
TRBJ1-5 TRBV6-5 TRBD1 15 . CASRRGTDSNQPQHF TGTGCCAGCAGGCGCGGGACAGATAGCAATCAGCCCCAGCATTTT
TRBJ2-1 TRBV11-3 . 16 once CASSSRAIGSYNEQFF TGTGCCAGCAGTTCAAGGGCTATTGGCTCCTACAATGAGCAGTTCTTC
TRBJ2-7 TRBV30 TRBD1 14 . CAWSVTGGTNEQYF TGTGCCTGGAGTGTAACAGGGGGGACGAACGAGCAGTACTTC
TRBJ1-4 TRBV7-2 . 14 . CASSEKSGGEKLFF TGTGCCAGCAGCGAAAAGTCTGGGGGCGAAAAACTGTTTTTT
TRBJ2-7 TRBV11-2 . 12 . CASSPGIYEQYF TGTGCCAGCAGTCCCGGAATCTACGAGCAGTACTTC
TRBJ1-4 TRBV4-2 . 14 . CASSQGTRNEKLFF TGTGCCAGCAGCCAAGGAACGAGAAATGAAAAACTGTTTTTT
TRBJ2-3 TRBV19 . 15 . CASSIRTFATDTQYF TGTGCCAGTAGTATTAGGACCTTCGCCACAGATACGCAGTATTTT
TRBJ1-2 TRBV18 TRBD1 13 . CASSPGQGYGYTF TGTGCCAGCTCACCAGGACAGGGCTATGGCTACACCTTC
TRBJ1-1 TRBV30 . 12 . CAWSGMNTEAFF TGTGCCTGGTCGGGAATGAACACTGAAGCTTTCTTT
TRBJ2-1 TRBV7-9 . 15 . CASSFPRVGPAEQFF TGTGCCAGCAGCTTTCCCCGTGTAGGGCCGGCTGAGCAGTTCTTC
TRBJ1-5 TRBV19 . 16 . CASSIGPGRRNQPQHF TGTGCCAGTAGTATAGGCCCTGGACGTAGAAATCAGCCCCAGCATTTT
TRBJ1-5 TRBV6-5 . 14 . CASRDYLGNQPQHF TGTGCCAGCAGAGATTACCTTGGCAATCAGCCCCAGCATTTT
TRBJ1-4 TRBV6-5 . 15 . CASSYAGTANEKLFF TGTGCCAGCAGTTACGCGGGGACCGCGAATGAAAAACTGTTTTTT
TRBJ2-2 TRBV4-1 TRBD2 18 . CASSHPRGSGSWTGELFF TGCGCCAGCAGCCACCCGAGGGGCAGCGGGAGTTGGACCGGGGAGCTGTTTTTT
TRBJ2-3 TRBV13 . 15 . CASSRPTGYTDTQYF TGTGCCAGCAGCCGACCAACAGGGTATACAGATACGCAGTATTTT
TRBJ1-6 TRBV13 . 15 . CASSLEGRLGSPLHF TGTGCCAGCAGCTTAGAGGGCAGGCTTGGTTCACCCCTCCACTTT
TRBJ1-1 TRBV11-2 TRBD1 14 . CASSPYRGQTEAFF TGTGCCAGCAGCCCCTACAGGGGACAAACTGAAGCTTTCTTT
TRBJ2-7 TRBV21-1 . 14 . CASRLVTGTAEQYF TGTGCCAGCAGGCTCGTCACAGGGACAGCCGAGCAGTACTTC
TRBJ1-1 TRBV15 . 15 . CATSRDPVTRAEAFF TGTGCCACCAGCAGAGATCCGGTTACTAGGGCTGAAGCTTTCTTT
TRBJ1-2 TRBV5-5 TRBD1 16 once CASSYGTGDRGYGYTF TGTGCCAGCAGCTACGGGACAGGGGACAGGGGGTATGGCTACACCTTC
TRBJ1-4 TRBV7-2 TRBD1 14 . CASSSDRGSEKLFF TGTGCCAGCAGCTCAGACAGGGGGTCGGAAAAACTGTTTTTT
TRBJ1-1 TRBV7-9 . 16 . CASSANWGRENTEAFF TGTGCCAGCAGCGCGAACTGGGGACGGGAGAACACTGAAGCTTTCTTT
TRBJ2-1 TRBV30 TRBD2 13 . CAYPSGSRNEQFF TGTGCTTACCCTAGCGGGAGTCGGAATGAGCAGTTCTTC
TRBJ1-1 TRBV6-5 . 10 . CARGGVGAFF TGTGCCAGGGGGGGGGTCGGCGCTTTCTTT
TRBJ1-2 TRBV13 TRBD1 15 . CASSSAGTGGYGYTF TGTGCCAGCAGCTCAGCCGGGACAGGGGGCTATGGCTACACCTTC
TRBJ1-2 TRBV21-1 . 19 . CASSGKKRDRAVGGYGYTF TGTGCCAGCAGCGGAAAGAAGCGGGACAGGGCGGTAGGAGGCTATGGCTACACCTTC
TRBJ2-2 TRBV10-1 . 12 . CASSESLGELFF TGCGCCAGCAGTGAGTCTTTGGGGGAGCTGTTTTTT
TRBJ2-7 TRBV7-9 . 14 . CASSLGGGSDEQYF TGTGCCAGCAGCTTAGGGGGAGGTTCCGACGAGCAGTACTTC
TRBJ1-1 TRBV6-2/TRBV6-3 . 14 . CASSYGGRHTEAFF TGTGCCAGCAGTTACGGGGGGCGGCACACTGAAGCTTTCTTT
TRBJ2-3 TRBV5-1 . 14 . CASSLERPGDTQYF TGCGCCAGCAGCTTGGAGCGCCCGGGCGATACGCAGTATTTT
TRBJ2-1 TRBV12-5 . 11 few CASARTDEQFF TGTGCTAGTGCGAGGACGGATGAGCAGTTCTTC
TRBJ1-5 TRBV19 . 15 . CASKGGRGYNQPQHF TGTGCCAGTAAAGGCGGGAGAGGGTATAATCAGCCCCAGCATTTT
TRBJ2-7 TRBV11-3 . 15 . CASSLEGAGTYEQYF TGTGCCAGCAGCTTAGAGGGAGCGGGTACCTACGAGCAGTACTTC
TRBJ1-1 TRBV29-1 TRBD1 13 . CSVGGQGFPEAFF TGCAGCGTTGGGGGACAGGGGTTTCCCGAAGCTTTCTTT
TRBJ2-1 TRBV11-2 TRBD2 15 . CASSLAGGGSNEQFF TGTGCCAGCAGCCTAGCGGGAGGCGGGTCCAATGAGCAGTTCTTC
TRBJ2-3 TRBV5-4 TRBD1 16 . CASSLGGQRITDTQYF TGTGCCAGCAGCTTGGGGGGACAGAGAATTACAGATACGCAGTATTTT
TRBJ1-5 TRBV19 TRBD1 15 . CASSIVQGAIQPQHF TGTGCCAGTAGTATTGTACAGGGGGCTATCCAGCCCCAGCATTTT
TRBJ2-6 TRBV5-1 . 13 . CASSFGGANVLTF TGCGCCAGCAGCTTTGGTGGGGCCAACGTCCTGACTTTC
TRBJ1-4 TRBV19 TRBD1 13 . CASMGQANEKLFF TGTGCCAGTATGGGACAGGCTAATGAAAAACTGTTTTTT
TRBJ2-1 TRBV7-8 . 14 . CASSLEPSRNEQFF TGTGCCAGCAGCTTAGAGCCCAGTCGGAATGAGCAGTTCTTC
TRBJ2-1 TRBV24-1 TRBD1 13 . CATSLTGGGEQFF TGTGCCACCAGCCTTACAGGGGGTGGCGAGCAGTTCTTC
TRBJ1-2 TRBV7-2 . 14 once CASNNRQATYGYTF TGTGCCAGCAACAATAGGCAGGCCACCTATGGCTACACCTTC
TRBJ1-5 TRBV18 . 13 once CASSPGANQPQHF TGTGCCAGCTCACCAGGGGCCAATCAGCCCCAGCATTTT
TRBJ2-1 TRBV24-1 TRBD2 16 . CATSDRGGGSYNEQFF TGTGCCACCAGTGACCGGGGGGGAGGTAGCTACAATGAGCAGTTCTTC
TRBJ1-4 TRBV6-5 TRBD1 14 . CASRGQPSMRKLFF TGTGCCAGCAGGGGACAGCCCAGTATGAGAAAACTGTTTTTT
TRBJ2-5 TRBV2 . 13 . CASMGRSQETQYF TGTGCCAGCATGGGGCGGAGTCAAGAGACCCAGTACTTC
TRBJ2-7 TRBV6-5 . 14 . CASRGLQGGLEQYF TGTGCCAGCAGAGGTTTACAGGGAGGGCTCGAGCAGTACTTC
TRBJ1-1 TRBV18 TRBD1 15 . CASSKGQGLNTEAFF TGTGCCAGCTCAAAGGGACAGGGTTTGAACACTGAAGCTTTCTTT
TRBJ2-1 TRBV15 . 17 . CATSRDSAVPSYNEQFF TGTGCCACCAGCAGAGATTCGGCGGTTCCCTCCTACAATGAGCAGTTCTTC
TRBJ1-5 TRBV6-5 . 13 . CASTGVGGQPQHF TGTGCCAGCACCGGGGTAGGAGGACAGCCCCAGCATTTT
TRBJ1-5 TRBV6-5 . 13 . CATSSYSNQPQHF TGTGCCACCTCCAGTTATAGCAATCAGCCCCAGCATTTT
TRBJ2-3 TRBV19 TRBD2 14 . CASTASGSADTQYF TGTGCCAGTACGGCTAGCGGGAGTGCAGATACGCAGTATTTT
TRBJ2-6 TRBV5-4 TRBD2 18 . CASSPGASGSSGANVLTF TGTGCCAGCAGCCCTGGGGCTAGCGGGAGCTCTGGGGCCAACGTCCTGACTTTC
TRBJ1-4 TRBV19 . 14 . CASSTGGINEKLFF TGTGCCAGTAGTACCGGGGGGATTAATGAAAAACTGTTTTTT
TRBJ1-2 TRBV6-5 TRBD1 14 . CASTRGRGLHGYTF TGTGCCAGCACCCGGGGCAGGGGGCTCCATGGCTACACCTTC
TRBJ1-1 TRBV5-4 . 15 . CASSLGEGVNTEAFF TGTGCCAGCAGCTTAGGGGAAGGGGTGAACACTGAAGCTTTCTTT